One sample yielded the 23 T cell receptor beta chains listed below, sequenced in a study of T cells in Graves' hyperthyroidism and ophthalmopathy. TCR beta CDR3 regions were amplified from RNA transcripts. Using the HTBI primer set, a first-round RT-PCR was run on the TCR CDR3. MiXCR, applied by TCRdb to the multiplex PCR reads, yields one record per CDR3 protein. The repertoire holds about 180,000 distinct CDR3 sequences, with 8% to 9.5% as singletons. Input material: blood. Every receptor here comes from a woman between 18 and 30 years old with Graves' hyperthyroidism that later progressed to Graves' ophthalmopathy.

This clonotype was found a few times. In DNA, the CDR3 is TGTGCCAGCAGCCGGGGACAGGTGTCCTACGAGCAGTACTTC. It translates to CASSRGQVSYEQYF. This chain joins TRBV7-9 and TRBJ2-7; 8 bases are a match to TRBD1. V lost 5 bases to trimming and J lost 1 base; unmatched junction nucleotides: 4. Germline assignment: CDR1 SEHNR and CDR2 FQNEAQ (reference sequence). The CDR3 runs 14 residues.

The sample holds many counts of this clonotype. The chain recombines TRBV11-1 with TRBJ2-2, with 8 bases lining up with TRBD2. V trimming: 5 bases; J trimming: 6 bases; junction bases outside the gene matches: 5. CDR1 and CDR2 from the germline V gene are SGHAT and FQDESV (reference sequence). CDR3 length equals 14 residues. CDR3 in amino acids: CASSPGTRSGELFF. The CDR3 coding sequence is TGTGCCAGCAGCCCCGGGACTAGGTCCGGGGAGCTGTTTTTT.

This clonotype was seen a few times. The rearrangement links TRBV5-1 to TRBJ2-3; D uncertain. CDR3 size: 14 residues. With 4 bases removed from V and 1 base from J, the gap between germline ends came to 10 bases. Germline-derived CDR1 and CDR2 are SGHRS and YFSETQ. This chain's CDR3 is CASSPDAGTDTQYF. DNA for the CDR3: TGCGCCAGCAGCCCGGATGCCGGCACAGATACGCAGTATTTT.

The table lists this clonotype with a few counts. This clone may be a read error of a much larger clone one base away. The V and J genes are TRBV27 and TRBJ1-1; D remains unclear. The CDR3 is 14 residues long. Germline V gene lookup returns CDR1 MNHEY and CDR2 SMNVEV (reference sequence). V lost 10 bases and J lost 1, with 16 bases in between. The CDR3 DNA follows: TGTGCCAACAAACGGAGCACGGGGAACACTGAAGCTTTCTTT. Translating gives CANKRSTGNTEAFF.

In its sample, this clonotype was seen a few times. The chain couples TRBV4-1 to TRBJ2-2; maybe TRBD1 (6 bases). Germline V gene data show CDR1 as MGHRA and CDR2 as YSYEKL. Trimming removed 8 bases from V and 1 base from J, with 14 bases in between. The CDR3 consists of 15 residues. CDR3 sequence reads: CASERGFLNTGELFF. The DNA for the CDR3 is TGCGCCAGCGAAAGGGGGTTCCTGAACACCGGGGAGCTGTTTTTT.

In its sample, this clonotype was seen many times. The V call is TRBV30, the J call TRBJ2-7, with 8 bases identical to TRBD1. The germline gives CDR1 GTSNPN, CDR2 SVGIG (reference sequence). The V segment lost 5 bases and the J segment 5 bases; nucleotides outside the gene matches: 8. The CDR3 sequence is 13 residues long. CDR3 residues: CAWRDRGSHEQYF. The CDR3 nucleotides read TGTGCCTGGCGCGACAGGGGTAGCCACGAGCAGTACTTC.

This clonotype was seen repeatedly, ten times or more. The chain employs TRBV24-1 and TRBJ1-1; D remains ambiguous. V was cut by 7 bases and J by 3 bases, with 11 bases left in between. Germline CDR1 reads KGHDR; CDR2 reads SFDVKD. The CDR3 runs 13 residues. The CDR3 sequence: CATSEPGDTEAFF. CDR3 bases: TGTGCCACCAGCGAACCTGGGGACACTGAAGCTTTCTTT.

This clonotype was observed many times. This rearrangement joins TRBV19 to TRBJ1-2, with D perhaps TRBD1 (6 bases). V was shortened by 5 bases and J by 2 bases, with 15 bases between the two germline ends. The CDR3 spans 15 residues. The V gene's germline CDR1 is LNHDA and CDR2 SQIVND (reference sequence). CDR3 DNA: TGTGCCAGTAGTCTGTTAGGACAGTTCAACTATGGCTACACCTTC. This translates into CASSLLGQFNYGYTF.

V is TRBV20-1 and J is TRBJ2-4; possibly TRBD1 for D (5 bases). Germline V lookup: CDR1 DFQATT, CDR2 SNEGSKA (reference sequence). The V end was cut by 0 bases, the J end by 9 bases, with 18 bases between. CDR3 length equals 15 residues. Here the CDR3 DNA reads TGCAGTGCTAGAGATCTTTTTAAGACAGCGACCATTCAGTACTTC. Translation: CSARDLFKTATIQYF.

This clonotype was seen at least ten times. The V gene is TRBV10-3, the J gene TRBJ1-1; D possibly corresponds to TRBD1 (5 bases). With 8 bases removed from V and 7 bases from J, the gap between germline ends came to 14 bases. The CDR3 is 12 amino acids. The germline V gene has CDR1 ENHRY and CDR2 SYGVKD. The CDR3 DNA reads as TGTGCCATCGCTGACGCAGGGAGTGAAGCTTTCTTT. Translation: CAIADAGSEAFF.

This clonotype showed up many times. The chain joins TRBV29-1 to TRBJ1-2; 9 nucleotides align to TRBD1. The length of the CDR3 is 12 residues. J lost 4 bases, V lost 4 bases, and 1 base had no gene match. The V gene's germline CDR1 is SQVTM and CDR2 ANQGSEA. CDR3 in DNA: TGCAGCGTTGGGGACAGGGTCTATGGCTACACCTTC. Amino acid sequence: CSVGDRVYGYTF.

The chain couples TRBV5-6 to TRBJ2-1; 13 bases are shared with TRBD2. The CDR3 is made up of 14 amino acids. The V segment lost 6 bases and the J segment 9 bases; nucleotides outside the gene matches: 6. Germline V gene data show CDR1 as SGHDT and CDR2 as YYEEEE. As DNA, the CDR3 is TGTGCCAGCAATCCGGGACTAGCGGGAAGTGAGCAGTTCTTC. This translates into CASNPGLAGSEQFF.

Ten or more counts support this clonotype. This chain links TRBV27 with TRBJ2-7; TRBD1 is a possible D gene (6 bases). V was cut by 8 bases and J by 0 bases, with 11 bases left in between. The germline gives CDR1 MNHEY, CDR2 SMNVEV (reference sequence). This CDR3 spans 13 amino acids. CDR3 in DNA: TGTGCCAGCGGTCGACAGGACTCCTACGAGCAGTACTTC. It is translated as CASGRQDSYEQYF.

This clonotype was seen many times. The rearrangement links TRBV6-1 to TRBJ1-2, with TRBD1 as a possible D gene (6 bases). V lost 2 bases and J lost 3, with 10 bases in between. Germline CDR1 is MNHNS and CDR2 is SASEGT. The CDR3 totals 14 residues. CDR3 in DNA: TGTGCCAGCAGTGAAATGGCAGGGGACTATGGCTACACCTTC. Translated: CASSEMAGDYGYTF.

This clonotype showed up many times. V and J are TRBV4-1 and TRBJ2-5; D gene ambiguous. The CDR3 is 13 residues long. Trimming took 1 base from V and 4 from J, leaving 7 bases between them. The germline CDR1 and CDR2 sequences are MGHRA and YSYEKL. The CDR3 DNA sequence: TGCGCCAGCAGCCAAGGACAATCAGAGACCCAGTACTTC. Protein sequence: CASSQGQSETQYF.

This clonotype was picked up many times. The chain joins TRBV20-1 to TRBJ2-7; 9 nucleotides match TRBD1. V trimming: 3 bases; J trimming: 3 bases; junction bases outside the gene matches: 3. Per the germline V gene, CDR1 is DFQATT and CDR2 is SNEGSKA (reference sequence). The CDR3 covers 13 residues. The DNA for the CDR3 is TGCAGTGCTAGCAGACAGGGGGGCTACGAGCAGTACTTC. It translates to CSASRQGGYEQYF.

Regarding this clonotype: A single base separates this from a much larger clone, so it may be a read error. The chain joins TRBV7-9 to TRBJ2-2, with D tentatively TRBD2 (6 bases). The CDR3 covers 14 residues. Germline loops: CDR1 SEHNR, CDR2 FQNEAQ (reference sequence). The CDR3 here is CASSPSPDTGGLFF. The CDR3 DNA sequence: TGTGCCAGCAGCCCCTCACCGGACACCGGGGGGCTGTTTTTT.

In this sample, this clonotype turned up a few times. The gene calls are TRBV9 and TRBJ2-2, with D tentatively TRBD2 (5 bases). The V end lost 0 bases, the J end lost 5 bases, and 8 bases lay between the germline ends. The CDR3 contains 14 residues. Germline CDR1 is SGDLS and CDR2 is YYNGEE. CDR3 nucleotide sequence: TGTGCCAGCAGCGTAGTGGGAGAGACCGGGGAGCTGTTTTTT. It translates to CASSVVGETGELFF.

This clonotype was picked up many times. The rearrangement joins TRBV6-2 or TRBV6-3 to TRBJ2-1; no firm D call. V was clipped by 7 bases and J by 5 bases, with 15 bases between them. The CDR3 covers 14 residues. The germline V gene encodes CDR1 MNHEY and CDR2 SVGEGT. The CDR3 nucleotides are TGTGCCAGCACCCGATTGCCAGCTAACAATGAGCAGTTCTTC. This encodes CASTRLPANNEQFF.

This clonotype was picked up many times. The rearrangement links TRBV18 to TRBJ1-5; 8 bases map to TRBD1. Germline-derived CDR1 and CDR2 are KGHSH and LQKENI. V gave up 6 bases and J gave up 4 bases; unmatched junction bases: 8. There are 15 residues in the CDR3. CDR3 protein: CASSPDRDRNQPQHF. In DNA form, the CDR3 reads TGTGCCAGCTCGCCGGACAGGGATCGGAATCAGCCCCAGCATTTT.

This clonotype came up many times. This chain uses TRBV27 with TRBJ1-1; D not resolved. The CDR3 covers 14 residues. Trimming took 3 bases from V and 1 from J, leaving 9 bases between them. CDR1 and CDR2 from the germline V gene are MNHEY and SMNVEV (reference sequence). CDR3 nucleotide sequence: TGTGCCAGCAGTTTCTCCGGAGCGAACACTGAAGCTTTCTTT. Its translation is CASSFSGANTEAFF.

This clonotype was counted only a few times. CDR3 bases: TGTGCCAGCTCTAAGTCTAGCGGCGCAAGCTCCTACAATGAGCAGTTCTTC. This codes for CASSKSSGASSYNEQFF. The chain carries TRBV18 and TRBJ2-1, with 7 bases that match TRBD2. The CDR3 length is 17 residues. V lost 6 bases, J lost 0 bases, and 11 bases stayed unmatched. Germline CDR1 and CDR2: KGHSH and LQKENI.

This clonotype was observed a handful of times. J is TRBJ1-4 and V is TRBV14; TRBD1 might be the D (6 bases). CDR1 is SGHDN and CDR2 is FVKESK in the germline V gene. The CDR3 totals 13 residues. V was pared by 4 bases and J by 8 bases, with 11 bases between. For the CDR3, the DNA is TGTGCCAGCAGCCCCAGGGGAGGGGAAAAACTGTTTTTT. Translation: CASSPRGGEKLFF.